These T cell receptor beta chains were read from a single sample in a study of T cell changes during pregnancy in multiple sclerosis. Sequenced by immunoSEQ multiplex PCR; TCRdb stores in-frame clones only, minus some. The sample shows about 47,000 clones, 85% to 95% of them seen only once. Here the sequenced sample was peripheral blood, taken in the third trimester of pregnancy. The receptor source for this set is a female donor with multiple sclerosis, enrolled in a pregnancy study. The CDR3 runs from the conserved cysteine through the conserved F or W. D genes are given only for firm matches. The listing skips clone size in some rows; elsewhere it reads once, few, many or a size class.

v_call	d_call	j_call	clone_size	cdr3_nt	cdr3_aa
TRBV15	TRBD2	TRBJ2-4	once	TGTGCCACCAGCAGAGATCGGGTCGGGACTAGCGGGAGAGGTACGGCCAAAAACATTCAGTACTTC	CATSRDRVGTSGRGTAKNIQYF
TRBV19	TRBD1	TRBJ2-5	.	TGTGCCAGCCGGGCCGAAGACAGGGGTGCGGGGGAGACCCAGTACTTC	CASRAEDRGAGETQYF
TRBV29-1	.	TRBJ2-7	once	TGCAGCGTTGAGGGGGGGCAGGGATACTACGAGCAGTACTTC	CSVEGGQGYYEQYF
TRBV15	.	TRBJ2-7	.	TGTGCCACCAGCAGAGGACATAGGGGCTCGGGTAACGAGCAGTACTTC	CATSRGHRGSGNEQYF
TRBV9	TRBD2	TRBJ2-7	.	TGTGCCAGCAGCGTAGGAGCCCGGGGGAAAGATCAAGCGGGAGCACAAGGTTACGAGCAGTACTTC	CASSVGARGKDQAGAQGYEQYF
TRBV5-1	TRBD2	TRBJ2-5	.	TGCGCCAGCAGCTTCCCGGGAGGGGAGACCCAGTACTTC	CASSFPGGETQYF
TRBV5-1	.	TRBJ1-1	.	TGCGCCAGCAGCTTTCAAGGAGGGGTAAACACTGAAGCTTTCTTT	CASSFQGGVNTEAFF
TRBV7-9	.	TRBJ2-2	once	TGTGCCAGCAGTCAAGCTGGGGGCCACGGCGGGGAGCTGTTTTTT	CASSQAGGHGGELFF
TRBV7-6	TRBD2	TRBJ2-7	.	TGTGCCAGCAGCACCGACCCGACTAGCGGGCGTGGAAAGCAGTACTTC	CASSTDPTSGRGKQYF
TRBV19	.	TRBJ2-7	.	TGTGCCAGTAGTATATCGGTCGCTACCTACGAGCAGTACTTC	CASSISVATYEQYF
TRBV5-1	TRBD2	TRBJ2-3	.	TGCGCCAGCAGTTCTGTAGGACTAGCGGAGCGCACAGATACGCAGTATTTT	CASSSVGLAERTDTQYF